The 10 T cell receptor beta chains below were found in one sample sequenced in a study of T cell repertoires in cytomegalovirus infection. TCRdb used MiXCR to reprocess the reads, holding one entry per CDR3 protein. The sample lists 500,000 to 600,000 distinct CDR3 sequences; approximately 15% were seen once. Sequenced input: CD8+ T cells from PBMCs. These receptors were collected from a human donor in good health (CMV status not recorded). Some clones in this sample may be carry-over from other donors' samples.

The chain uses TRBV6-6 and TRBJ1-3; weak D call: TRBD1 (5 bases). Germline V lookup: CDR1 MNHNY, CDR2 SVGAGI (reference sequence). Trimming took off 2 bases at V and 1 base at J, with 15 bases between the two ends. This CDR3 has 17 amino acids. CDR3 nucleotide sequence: TGTGCCAGCAGTTACCTGGATGCGGGGGGATCTGGAAACACCATATATTTT. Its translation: CASSYLDAGGSGNTIYF.

The CDR3 here is CASSTSGGRYEQFF. The CDR3 DNA reads TGTGCCAGTAGTACTAGCGGGGGGCGATATGAGCAGTTCTTC. This chain links TRBV19 with TRBJ2-1; 11 bases are shared with TRBD2. The CDR3 is 14 amino acids. J gave up 8 bases and V 4 bases, and 4 bases lay outside the gene matches. Germline V gene sequence: CDR1 LNHDA, CDR2 SQIVND (reference sequence).

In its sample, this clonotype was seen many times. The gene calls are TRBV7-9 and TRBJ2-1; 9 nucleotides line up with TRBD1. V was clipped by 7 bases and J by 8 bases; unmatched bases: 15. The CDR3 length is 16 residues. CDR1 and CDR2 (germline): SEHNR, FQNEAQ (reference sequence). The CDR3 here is CASTPLEQGAGYEQFF. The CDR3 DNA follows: TGTGCCAGCACCCCCCTAGAACAGGGGGCAGGTTATGAGCAGTTCTTC.

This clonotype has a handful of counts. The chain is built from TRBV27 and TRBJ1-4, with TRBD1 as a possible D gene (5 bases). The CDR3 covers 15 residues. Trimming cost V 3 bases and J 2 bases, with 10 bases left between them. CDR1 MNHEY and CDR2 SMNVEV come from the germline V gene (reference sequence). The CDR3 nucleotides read TGTGCCAGCAGTTTTATGGGGGGGACTAATGAAAAACTGTTTTTT. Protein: CASSFMGGTNEKLFF.

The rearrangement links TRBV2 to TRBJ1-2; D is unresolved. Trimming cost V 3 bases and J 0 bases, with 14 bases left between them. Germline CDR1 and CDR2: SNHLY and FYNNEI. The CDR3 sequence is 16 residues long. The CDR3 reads CASSDGNVGPNYGYTF. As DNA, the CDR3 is TGTGCCAGCAGTGATGGAAACGTTGGCCCTAACTATGGCTACACCTTC.

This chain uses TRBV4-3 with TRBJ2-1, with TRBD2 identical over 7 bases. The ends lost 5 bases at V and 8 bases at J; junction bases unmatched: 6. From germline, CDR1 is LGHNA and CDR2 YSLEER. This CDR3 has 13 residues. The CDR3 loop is CASSLTSMDEQFF. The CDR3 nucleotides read TGCGCCAGCAGCTTGACTAGCATGGATGAGCAGTTCTTC.

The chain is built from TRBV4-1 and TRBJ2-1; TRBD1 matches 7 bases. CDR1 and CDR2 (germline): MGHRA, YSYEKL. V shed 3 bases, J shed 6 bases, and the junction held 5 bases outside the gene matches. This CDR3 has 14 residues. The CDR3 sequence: CASSHLTGRNEQFF. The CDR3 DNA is TGCGCCAGCAGCCACTTGACAGGGCGCAATGAGCAGTTCTTC.

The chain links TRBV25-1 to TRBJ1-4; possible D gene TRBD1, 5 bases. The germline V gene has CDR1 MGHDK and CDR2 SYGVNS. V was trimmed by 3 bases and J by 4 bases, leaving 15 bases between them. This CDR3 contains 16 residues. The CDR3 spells CASSDLGEGRNEKLFF. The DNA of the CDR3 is TGTGCCAGCAGTGACCTCGGAGAGGGGCGTAATGAAAAACTGTTTTTT.

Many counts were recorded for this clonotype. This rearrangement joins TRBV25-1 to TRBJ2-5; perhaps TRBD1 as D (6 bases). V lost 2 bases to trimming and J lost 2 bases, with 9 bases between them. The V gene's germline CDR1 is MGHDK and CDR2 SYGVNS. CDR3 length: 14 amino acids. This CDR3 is CASSEAGVQETQYF. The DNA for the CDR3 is TGTGCCAGCAGTGAAGCAGGGGTTCAAGAGACCCAGTACTTC.

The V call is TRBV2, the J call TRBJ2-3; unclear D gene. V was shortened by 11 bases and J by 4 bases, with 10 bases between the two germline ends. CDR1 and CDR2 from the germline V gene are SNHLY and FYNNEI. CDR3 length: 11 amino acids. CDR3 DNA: TGTGCCTCTCTCGCCCCAGATACGCAGTATTTT. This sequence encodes CASLAPDTQYF.